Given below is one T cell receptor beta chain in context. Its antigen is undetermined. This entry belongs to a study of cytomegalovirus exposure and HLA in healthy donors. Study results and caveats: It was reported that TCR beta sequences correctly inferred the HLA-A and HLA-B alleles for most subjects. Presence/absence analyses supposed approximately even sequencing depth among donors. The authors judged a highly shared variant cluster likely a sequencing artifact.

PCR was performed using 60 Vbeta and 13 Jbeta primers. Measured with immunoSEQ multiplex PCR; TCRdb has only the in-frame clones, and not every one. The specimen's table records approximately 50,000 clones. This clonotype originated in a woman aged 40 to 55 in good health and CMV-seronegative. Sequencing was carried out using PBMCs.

The CDR3, as DNA: TGTGCCAGCAGCGTAGAGATTAGCGGGTACACCGGGGAGCTGTTTTTT. It is translated as CASSVEISGYTGELFF. This chain uses TRBV9 with TRBJ2-2, with TRBD2 matching over 7 bases. Germline CDR1 reads SGDLS; CDR2 reads YYNGEE. The V gene end was trimmed by 0 bases and the J gene end by 3 bases; junction bases not matched to a gene: 5. There are 16 residues in the CDR3.